This T cell receptor (beta chain) was found in a study of long-term antiretroviral therapy in people with HIV. An immunoSEQ assay, version v3.0, was performed at survey level. The study targeted roughly 40,000-50,000 T-cell genomes per sample in sequencing. Sequencing was performed with immunoSEQ multiplex PCR; in TCRdb, only in-frame clones are kept and a portion is missing. The table has about 20,000 clones, 80% seen once; the top ten hold about 10%. As regards this clone: Its antigen is unidentified.

Findings and limits, study-wide: Upon ART, diversity increased but remained lower than transplant donor controls. HIV repertoires spanned tighter CDR3 length ranges than controls did.

This material consisted of unsorted PBMCs, taken 0.2 years after starting antiretroviral therapy. The TCR was taken from a woman aged 40 to 50 with HIV.

The CDR3 DNA follows: TGTGCCAGCAGTTCCGGTATGAGCTCCTACAATGAGCAGTTCTTC. This encodes CASSSGMSSYNEQFF. The chain carries TRBV6-5 and TRBJ2-1; the D is unclear. The germline V gene has CDR1 MNHEY and CDR2 SVGAGI. V lost 4 bases, J lost 0 bases, and 10 bases lay in between. The CDR3 covers 15 residues.